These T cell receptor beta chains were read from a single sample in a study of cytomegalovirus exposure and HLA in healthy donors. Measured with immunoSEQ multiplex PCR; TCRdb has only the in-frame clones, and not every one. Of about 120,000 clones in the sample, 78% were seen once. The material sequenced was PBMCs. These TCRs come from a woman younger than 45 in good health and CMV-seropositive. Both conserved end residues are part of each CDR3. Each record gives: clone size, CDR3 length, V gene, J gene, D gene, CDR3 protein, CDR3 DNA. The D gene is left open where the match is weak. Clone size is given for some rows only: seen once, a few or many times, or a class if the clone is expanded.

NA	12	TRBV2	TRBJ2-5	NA	CASSEQKETQYF	TGTGCCAGCAGTGAACAGAAAGAGACCCAGTACTTC
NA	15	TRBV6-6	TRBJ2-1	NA	CASSYPGITYNEQFF	TGTGCCAGCAGTTACCCGGGGATTACCTACAATGAGCAGTTCTTC
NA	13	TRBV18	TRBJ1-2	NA	CASSPQNLYGYTF	TGTGCCAGCTCACCACAAAATCTCTATGGCTACACCTTC
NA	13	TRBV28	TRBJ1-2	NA	CASRIQPNYGYTF	TGTGCCAGCAGGATACAGCCTAACTATGGCTACACCTTC
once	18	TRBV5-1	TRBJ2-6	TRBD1	CASSLAGQGAVGANVLTF	TGCGCCAGCAGCTTGGCAGGACAGGGGGCAGTAGGGGCCAACGTCCTGACTTTC
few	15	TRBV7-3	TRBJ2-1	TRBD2	CASSLTSGENNEQFF	TGTGCCAGCAGCTTAACTAGCGGGGAAAACAATGAGCAGTTCTTC
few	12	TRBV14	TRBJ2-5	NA	CASSHSRETQYF	TGTGCCAGCAGCCATAGTCGTGAGACCCAGTACTTC
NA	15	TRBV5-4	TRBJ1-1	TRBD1	CASSFGGGWDTEAFF	TGTGCCAGCAGCTTTGGAGGGGGCTGGGACACTGAAGCTTTCTTT
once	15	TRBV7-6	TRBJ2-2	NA	CASSGRTLGTGELFF	TGTGCCAGCAGCGGAAGGACATTGGGAACCGGGGAGCTGTTTTTT
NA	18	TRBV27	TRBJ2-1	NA	CASSLSTQSGHPYNEQFF	TGTGCCAGCAGTTTATCGACCCAATCAGGGCACCCCTACAATGAGCAGTTCTTC
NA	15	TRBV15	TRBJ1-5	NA	CATRGREGPNQPQHF	TGTGCCACCAGAGGGAGGGAGGGGCCCAATCAGCCCCAGCATTTT
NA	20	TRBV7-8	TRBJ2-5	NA	CASSLASRGGLRPFKETQYF	TGTGCCAGCAGCTTAGCGTCCCGGGGCGGACTACGACCTTTTAAAGAGACCCAGTACTTC
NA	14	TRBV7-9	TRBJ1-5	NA	CASSLEGGYQPQHF	TGTGCCAGCAGCTTAGAAGGGGGATATCAGCCCCAGCATTTT
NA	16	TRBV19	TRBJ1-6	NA	CASSRGRSQDNSPLHF	TGTGCCAGTAGTAGGGGCAGAAGTCAAGATAATTCACCCCTCCACTTT
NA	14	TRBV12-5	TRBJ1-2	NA	CASGLVPNNYGYTF	TGTGCTAGTGGTTTGGTACCTAACAACTATGGCTACACCTTC
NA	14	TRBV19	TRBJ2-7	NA	CASSIGQGDYEQYF	TGTGCCAGTAGTATAGGGCAGGGTGACTACGAGCAGTACTTC
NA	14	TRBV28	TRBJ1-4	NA	CASSLPGNLEKLFF	TGTGCCAGCAGTTTGCCAGGGAATTTGGAAAAACTGTTTTTT
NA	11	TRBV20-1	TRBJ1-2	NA	CSARDSYGYTF	TGCAGTGCTAGGGACAGCTATGGCTACACCTTC
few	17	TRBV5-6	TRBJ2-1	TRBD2	CASSLGLFGLADNEQFF	TGTGCCAGCAGCTTGGGACTTTTTGGACTAGCTGACAATGAGCAGTTCTTC
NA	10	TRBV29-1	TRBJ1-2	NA	CSGGGDGYTF	TGCAGCGGAGGGGGAGATGGCTACACCTTC
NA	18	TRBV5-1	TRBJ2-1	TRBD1	CASSLNAQDRDSYNEQFF	TGCGCCAGCAGCTTGAACGCCCAGGACAGGGACTCCTACAATGAGCAGTTCTTC
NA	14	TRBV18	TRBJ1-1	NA	CASSPPFRGTEAFF	TGTGCCAGCTCACCACCGTTCAGGGGCACTGAAGCTTTCTTT
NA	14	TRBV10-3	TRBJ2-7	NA	CAIRIPGQLYEQYF	TGTGCCATCAGGATCCCCGGACAGCTCTACGAGCAGTACTTC
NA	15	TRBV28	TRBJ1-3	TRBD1	CASRSGGSSGNTIYF	TGTGCCAGCAGGTCAGGGGGTAGCTCTGGAAACACCATATATTTT
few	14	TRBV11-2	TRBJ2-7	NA	CASSDAGFSYEQYF	TGTGCCAGCAGCGACGCCGGGTTCTCCTACGAGCAGTACTTC
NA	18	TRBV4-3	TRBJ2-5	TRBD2	CASSQAVLGLAGGETQYF	TGCGCCAGCAGCCAAGCCGTCCTAGGACTAGCGGGGGGGGAGACCCAGTACTTC
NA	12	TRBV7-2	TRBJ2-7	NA	CASTNPPHEQYF	TGTGCCAGCACCAATCCCCCCCACGAGCAGTACTTC
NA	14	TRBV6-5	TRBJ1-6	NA	CASTQGVYNSPLHF	TGTGCCAGCACCCAAGGAGTTTATAATTCACCCCTCCACTTT
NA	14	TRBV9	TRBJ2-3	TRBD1	CASSGDRDTDTQYF	TGTGCCAGCAGCGGGGACAGGGACACAGATACGCAGTATTTT
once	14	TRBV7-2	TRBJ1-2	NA	CASSKTLHNYGYTF	TGTGCCAGCAGTAAGACACTTCACAACTATGGCTACACCTTC
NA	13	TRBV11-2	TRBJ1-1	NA	CASSWGTGAEAFF	TGTGCCAGCAGCTGGGGGACGGGGGCTGAAGCTTTCTTT
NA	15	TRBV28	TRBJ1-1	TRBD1	CASSSFGQGYTEAFF	TGTGCCAGCAGTTCCTTCGGACAGGGCTACACTGAAGCTTTCTTT
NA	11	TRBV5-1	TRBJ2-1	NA	CASSWGLEQFF	TGCGCCAGCAGCTGGGGGCTGGAGCAGTTCTTC
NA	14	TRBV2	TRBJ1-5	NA	CASSGSDRSGAQHF	TGTGCCAGCAGTGGGTCAGACAGATCGGGAGCCCAGCATTTT
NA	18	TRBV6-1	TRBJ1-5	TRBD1	CASSDRSQGTGSNQPQHF	TGTGCCAGCAGTGACCGAAGTCAGGGGACAGGGAGCAATCAGCCCCAGCATTTT
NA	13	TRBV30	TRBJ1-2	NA	CAWTPGENYGYTF	TGTGCCTGGACCCCGGGGGAGAACTATGGCTACACCTTC
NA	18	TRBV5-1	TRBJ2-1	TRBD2	CASSLVLAGGSSYNEQFF	TGCGCCAGCAGCTTGGTACTAGCGGGGGGGAGCTCCTACAATGAGCAGTTCTTC
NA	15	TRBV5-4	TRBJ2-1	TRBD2	CASSFAAGGPLEQFF	TGTGCCAGCAGCTTCGCAGCGGGGGGGCCCCTTGAGCAGTTCTTC
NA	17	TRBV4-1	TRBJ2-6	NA	CASSQGAGYSGANVLTF	TGCGCCAGCAGCCAAGGGGCAGGGTATAGTGGGGCCAACGTCCTGACTTTC
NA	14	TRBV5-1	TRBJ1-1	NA	CASSPTPGYTEAFF	TGCGCCAGCAGCCCTACTCCAGGGTACACTGAAGCTTTCTTT
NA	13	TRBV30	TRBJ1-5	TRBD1	CAWSGTGRQPQHF	TGTGCCTGGAGTGGGACAGGGAGACAGCCCCAGCATTTT
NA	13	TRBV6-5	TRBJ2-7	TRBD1	CASSRDRTYEQYF	TGTGCCAGCAGCCGGGACAGGACCTACGAGCAGTACTTC
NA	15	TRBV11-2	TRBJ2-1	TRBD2	CASSLVSGGYNEQFF	TGTGCCAGCAGCTTAGTGTCCGGGGGGTACAATGAGCAGTTCTTC
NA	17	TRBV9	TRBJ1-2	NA	CASSSTSGGQVNYGYTF	TGTGCCAGCAGCTCCACAAGCGGGGGACAAGTCAACTATGGCTACACCTTC
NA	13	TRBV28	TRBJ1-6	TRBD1	CASKLQGGSPLHF	TGTGCCAGCAAACTACAGGGGGGCTCACCCCTCCACTTT
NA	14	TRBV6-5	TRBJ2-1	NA	CASSLVSSYNEQFF	TGTGCCAGCAGCCTTGTGAGCTCCTACAATGAGCAGTTCTTC
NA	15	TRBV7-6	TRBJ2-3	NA	CASSLAGGVGDTQYF	TGTGCCAGCAGCTTAGCGGGGGGAGTCGGAGATACGCAGTATTTT
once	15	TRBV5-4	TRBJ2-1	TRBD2	CASSSGTRGVGEQFF	TGTGCCAGCAGTTCCGGGACTAGGGGGGTAGGGGAGCAGTTCTTC
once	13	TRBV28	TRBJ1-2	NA	CASKLGADYGYTF	TGTGCCAGCAAGCTGGGGGCGGACTATGGCTACACCTTC
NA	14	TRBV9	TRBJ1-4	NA	CASSARDIGEKLFF	TGTGCCAGCAGCGCCCGGGACATTGGAGAAAAACTGTTTTTT
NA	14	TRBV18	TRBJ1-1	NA	CASSPERMNTEAFF	TGTGCCAGCTCACCCGAGAGAATGAACACTGAAGCTTTCTTT
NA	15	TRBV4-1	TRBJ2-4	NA	CASSQDGQTLNIQYF	TGCGCCAGCAGCCAAGATGGGCAGACGTTAAACATTCAGTACTTC